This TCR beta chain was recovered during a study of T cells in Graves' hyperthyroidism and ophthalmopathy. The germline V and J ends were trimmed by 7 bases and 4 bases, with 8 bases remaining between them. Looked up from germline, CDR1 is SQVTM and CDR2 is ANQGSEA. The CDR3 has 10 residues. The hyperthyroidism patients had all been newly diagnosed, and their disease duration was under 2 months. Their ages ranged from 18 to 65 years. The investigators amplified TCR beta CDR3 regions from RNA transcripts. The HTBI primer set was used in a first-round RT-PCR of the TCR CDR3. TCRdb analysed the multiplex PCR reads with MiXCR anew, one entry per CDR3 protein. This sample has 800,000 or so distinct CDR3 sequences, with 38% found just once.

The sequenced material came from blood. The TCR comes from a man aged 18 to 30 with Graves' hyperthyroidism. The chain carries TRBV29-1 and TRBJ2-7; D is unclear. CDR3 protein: CSGGLYEQYF. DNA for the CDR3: TGCAGCGGTGGCCTATACGAGCAGTACTTC.